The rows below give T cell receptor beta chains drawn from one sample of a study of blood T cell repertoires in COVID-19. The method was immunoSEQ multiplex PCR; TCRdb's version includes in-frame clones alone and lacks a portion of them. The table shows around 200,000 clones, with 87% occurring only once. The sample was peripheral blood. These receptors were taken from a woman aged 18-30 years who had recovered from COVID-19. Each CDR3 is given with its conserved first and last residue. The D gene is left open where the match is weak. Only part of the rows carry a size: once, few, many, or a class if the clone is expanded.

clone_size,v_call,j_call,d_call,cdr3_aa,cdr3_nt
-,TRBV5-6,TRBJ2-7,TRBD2,CASSGLAGVWNEQYF,TGTGCCAGCAGTGGCCTAGCGGGAGTTTGGAACGAGCAGTACTTC
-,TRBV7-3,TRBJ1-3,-,CASSRVEAGNTIYF,TGTGCCAGCAGCCGGGTCGAGGCTGGAAACACCATATATTTT
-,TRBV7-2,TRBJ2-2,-,CASSHRVVTGELFF,TGTGCCAGCAGCCACAGGGTTGTCACCGGGGAGCTGTTTTTT
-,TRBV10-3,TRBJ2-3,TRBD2,CAIRAHSSGRPSTDTQYF,TGTGCCATCAGAGCCCACTCGAGCGGGAGGCCCTCCACAGATACGCAGTATTTT
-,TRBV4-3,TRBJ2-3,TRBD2,CASSQGLAGEADTQYF,TGCGCCAGCAGCCAGGGACTAGCGGGAGAAGCGGATACGCAGTATTTT
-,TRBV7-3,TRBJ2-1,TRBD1,CASSLGQGANEQFF,TGTGCCAGCAGCTTAGGGCAGGGGGCGAATGAGCAGTTCTTC
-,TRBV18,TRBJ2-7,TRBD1,CASSKVTGTSYEQYF,TGTGCCAGCTCAAAGGTGACAGGGACCTCCTACGAGCAGTACTTC
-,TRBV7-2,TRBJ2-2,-,CASSETFRAGELFF,TGTGCCAGCAGCGAAACCTTCCGGGCCGGGGAGCTGTTTTTT
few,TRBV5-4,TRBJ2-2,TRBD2,CASSSTSGRLDTGELFF,TGTGCCAGCAGCTCAACTAGCGGGAGATTGGACACCGGGGAGCTGTTTTTT
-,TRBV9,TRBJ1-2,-,CASSERENQGSGYGYTF,TGTGCCAGCAGCGAGCGGGAAAATCAAGGATCAGGGTATGGCTACACCTTC
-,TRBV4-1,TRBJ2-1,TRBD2,CASSIRLAPSYNEQFF,TGCGCCAGCAGCATAAGACTAGCGCCGTCATACAATGAGCAGTTCTTC
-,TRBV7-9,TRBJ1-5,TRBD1,CASSLGTGDVSNQPQHF,TGTGCCAGCAGCTTAGGGACAGGAGATGTTAGCAATCAGCCCCAGCATTTT
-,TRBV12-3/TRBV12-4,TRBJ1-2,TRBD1,CASTLDRDYGYTF,TGTGCCAGCACCCTTGACAGGGACTATGGCTACACCTTC
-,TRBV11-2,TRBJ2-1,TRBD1,CASTGQGFYNEQFF,TGTGCCAGCACCGGACAGGGGTTTTACAATGAGCAGTTCTTC
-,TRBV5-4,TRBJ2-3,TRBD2,CASSFSLAGKNTDTQYF,TGTGCCAGCAGCTTCTCATTAGCGGGGAAAAACACAGATACGCAGTATTTT
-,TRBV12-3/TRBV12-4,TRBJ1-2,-,CASSFTNYGYTF,TGTGCCAGCAGTTTTACTAACTATGGCTACACCTTC
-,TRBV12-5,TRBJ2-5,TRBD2,CASGLAALTSGRETQYF,TGTGCTAGTGGTTTGGCAGCCCTGACTAGCGGGAGAGAGACCCAGTACTTC
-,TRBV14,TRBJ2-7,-,CASSQDLSGSRYEQYF,TGTGCCAGCAGCCAAGATCTATCGGGGAGTCGCTACGAGCAGTACTTC
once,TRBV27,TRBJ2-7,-,CASSSPDFFERYEQYF,TGTGCCAGCAGTTCCCCGGACTTCTTTGAGAGATACGAGCAGTACTTC
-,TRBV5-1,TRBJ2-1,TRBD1,CASSTGQTSYNEQFF,TGCGCCAGCAGCACGGGACAGACGTCCTACAATGAGCAGTTCTTC
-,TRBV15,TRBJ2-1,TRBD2,CATPGTSVNEQFF,TGTGCCACCCCTGGCACTAGCGTCAATGAGCAGTTCTTC
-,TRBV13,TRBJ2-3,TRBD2,CASSTWTSGRGTQYF,TGTGCCAGCAGCACCTGGACTAGCGGGAGGGGTACGCAGTATTTT
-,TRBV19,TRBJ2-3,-,CASSIGEGITSTDTQYF,TGTGCCAGTAGTATAGGAGAGGGAATCACTAGCACAGATACGCAGTATTTT
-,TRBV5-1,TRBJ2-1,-,CASSPEADYNEQFF,TGCGCCAGCAGCCCGGAGGCAGACTACAATGAGCAGTTCTTC
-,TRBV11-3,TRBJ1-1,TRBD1,CASSSGTGTEAFF,TGTGCCAGCAGCTCAGGGACAGGGACTGAAGCTTTCTTT
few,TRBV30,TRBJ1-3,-,CAWNRDIGNTIYF,TGTGCCTGGAACCGGGACATTGGAAACACCATATATTTT
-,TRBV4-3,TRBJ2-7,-,CASSQEGVYEQYF,TGCGCCAGCAGCCAAGAAGGGGTATACGAGCAGTACTTC
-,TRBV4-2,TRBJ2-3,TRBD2,CASSQRPTSGSTDTQYF,TGTGCCAGCAGCCAGAGACCCACTAGCGGGAGCACAGATACGCAGTATTTT
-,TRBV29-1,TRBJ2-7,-,CSVDDGGSYEQYF,TGCAGCGTTGATGATGGCGGCTCCTACGAGCAGTACTTC
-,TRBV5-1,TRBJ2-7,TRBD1,CASRRTPGTGSAYEQYF,TGCGCCAGCAGGCGAACCCCCGGGACAGGGAGCGCCTACGAGCAGTACTTC
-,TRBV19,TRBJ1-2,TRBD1,CASSPFLDRAPYGYTF,TGTGCCAGTAGTCCATTTCTCGACAGGGCTCCCTATGGCTACACCTTC
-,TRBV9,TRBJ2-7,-,CASSVEGGEQYEQYF,TGTGCCAGCAGCGTAGAGGGCGGGGAACAGTACGAGCAGTACTTC
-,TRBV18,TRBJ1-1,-,CASSPAGDTEAFF,TGTGCCAGCTCACCCGCAGGGGACACTGAAGCTTTCTTT
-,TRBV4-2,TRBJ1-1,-,CASSQTQGWTEAFF,TGTGCCAGCAGCCAAACCCAGGGCTGGACTGAAGCTTTCTTT
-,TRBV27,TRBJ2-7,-,CASSSLMFSPTGAYEQYF,TGTGCCAGCAGTTCTCTAATGTTTAGCCCGACAGGAGCCTACGAGCAGTACTTC
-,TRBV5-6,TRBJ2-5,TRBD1,CASSLATGVEETQYF,TGTGCCAGCAGCTTGGCGACAGGGGTCGAAGAGACCCAGTACTTC
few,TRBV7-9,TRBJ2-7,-,CASSGLEVEQYF,TGTGCCAGCAGTGGACTCGAGGTGGAGCAGTACTTC
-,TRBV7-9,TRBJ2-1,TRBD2,CASSREGLAYNEQFF,TGTGCCAGCAGCCGCGAGGGACTAGCCTACAATGAGCAGTTCTTC
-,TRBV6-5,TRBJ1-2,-,CASSYWRAHGYTF,TGTGCCAGCAGTTACTGGAGGGCTCATGGCTACACCTTC
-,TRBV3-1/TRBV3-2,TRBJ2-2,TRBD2,CASSQASGSPGELFF,TGTGCCAGCAGCCAGGCTAGCGGGTCTCCCGGGGAGCTGTTTTTT
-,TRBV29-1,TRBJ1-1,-,CSVFVQHRQGAFF,TGCAGCGTTTTCGTGCAACACCGGCAGGGAGCTTTCTTT
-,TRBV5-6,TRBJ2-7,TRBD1,CASSPFRDRGGSYEQYF,TGTGCCAGCAGCCCGTTCCGGGACAGGGGAGGTTCCTACGAGCAGTACTTC
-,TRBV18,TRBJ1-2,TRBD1,CASITLGQGVYGYTF,TGTGCCAGCATCACCCTTGGACAGGGGGTATATGGCTACACCTTC
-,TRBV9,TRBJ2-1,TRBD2,CASTPLAGVVNEQFF,TGTGCCAGCACCCCACTAGCGGGAGTGGTAAATGAGCAGTTCTTC
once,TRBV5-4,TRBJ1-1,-,CASTLTQNTEAFF,TGTGCCAGCACCCTGACACAGAACACTGAAGCTTTCTTT
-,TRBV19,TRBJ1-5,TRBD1,CASSIRDRGHQPQHF,TGTGCCAGTAGTATCCGGGACAGGGGGCATCAGCCCCAGCATTTT
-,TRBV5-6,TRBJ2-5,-,CASSLAGGARETQYF,TGTGCCAGCAGCTTGGCCGGAGGGGCGCGGGAGACCCAGTACTTC
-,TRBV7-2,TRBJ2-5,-,CASSLIEVLNQETQYF,TGTGCCAGCAGCTTAATAGAGGTCCTAAATCAAGAGACCCAGTACTTC
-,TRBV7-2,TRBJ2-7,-,CASSLAIPGSYEQYF,TGTGCCAGCAGCTTAGCTATTCCGGGGTCCTACGAGCAGTACTTC
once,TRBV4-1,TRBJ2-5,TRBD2,CASSQDLAGSWEETQYF,TGCGCCAGCAGCCAAGACTTAGCGGGCTCCTGGGAAGAGACCCAGTACTTC